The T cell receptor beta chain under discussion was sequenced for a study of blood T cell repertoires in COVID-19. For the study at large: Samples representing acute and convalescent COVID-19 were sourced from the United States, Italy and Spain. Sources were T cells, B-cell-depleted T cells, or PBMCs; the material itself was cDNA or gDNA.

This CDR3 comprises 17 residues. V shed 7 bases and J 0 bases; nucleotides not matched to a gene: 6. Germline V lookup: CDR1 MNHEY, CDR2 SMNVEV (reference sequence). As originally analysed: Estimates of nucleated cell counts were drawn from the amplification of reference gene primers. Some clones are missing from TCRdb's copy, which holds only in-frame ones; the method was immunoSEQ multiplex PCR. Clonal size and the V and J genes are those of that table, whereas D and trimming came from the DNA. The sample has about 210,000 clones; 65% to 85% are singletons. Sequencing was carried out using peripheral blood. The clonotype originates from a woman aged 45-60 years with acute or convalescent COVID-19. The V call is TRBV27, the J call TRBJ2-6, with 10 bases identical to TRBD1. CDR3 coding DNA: TGTGCCAGCACCCGGGACAGGGGCCTCTCTGGGGCCAACGTCCTGACTTTC. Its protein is CASTRDRGLSGANVLTF.